The clone carrying this TCR beta chain was picked up many times. Its cognate antigen is unknown. The V and J ends lost 2 bases and 7 bases, in that order; junction bases with no gene match: 11. This CDR3 region has 16 residues. The data stem from a study of early T cells in non-severe SARS-CoV-2 infection. Tagging with unique molecular identifiers was applied to individual cDNA molecules. TCRdb reprocessed the 5' RACE reads via MiXCR and lists one record per CDR3 protein. The sample lists approximately 29,000 distinct CDR3 sequences; 5.5% to 7.5% were seen once. General study points: Clonotype matching in VDJdb favored anti-spike CD8 responses and did not capture private and CD4 specificities.

The source is an adult who was a healthcare worker with PCR-confirmed SARS-CoV-2 infection or an uninfected control (not recorded which). Sequencing used whole blood, obtained at baseline. The chain combines TRBV12-3 or TRBV12-4 with TRBJ1-5; 7 positions agree with TRBD1. For the CDR3, the DNA is TGTGCCAGCAGTTTACCGGAAGAGGGGGCAGGACAGCCCCAGCATTTT. Translated: CASSLPEEGAGQPQHF.